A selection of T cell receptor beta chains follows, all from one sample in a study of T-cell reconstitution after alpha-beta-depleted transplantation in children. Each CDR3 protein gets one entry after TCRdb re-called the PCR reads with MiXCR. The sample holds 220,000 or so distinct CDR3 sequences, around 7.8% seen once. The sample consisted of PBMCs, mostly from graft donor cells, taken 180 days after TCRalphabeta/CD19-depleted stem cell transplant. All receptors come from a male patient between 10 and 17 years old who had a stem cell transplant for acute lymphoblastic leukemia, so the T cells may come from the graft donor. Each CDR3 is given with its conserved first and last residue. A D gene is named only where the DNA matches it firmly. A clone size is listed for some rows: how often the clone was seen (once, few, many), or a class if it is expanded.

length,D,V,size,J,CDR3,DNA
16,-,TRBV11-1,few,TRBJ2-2,CASSLAPGLNTGELFF,TGTGCCAGCAGCTTAGCCCCGGGACTTAACACCGGGGAGCTGTTTTTT
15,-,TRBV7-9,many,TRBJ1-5,CASSLNDGDRQPQHF,TGTGCCAGCAGCTTGAATGATGGGGACCGTCAGCCCCAGCATTTT
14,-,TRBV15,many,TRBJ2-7,CATSREKGAYEQYF,TGTGCCACCAGCAGAGAGAAGGGGGCCTACGAGCAGTACTTC
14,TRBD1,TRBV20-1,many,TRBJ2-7,CSATGQGIVDEQYF,TGCAGTGCTACGGGACAGGGAATCGTCGACGAGCAGTACTTC
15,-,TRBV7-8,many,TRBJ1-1,CASSLKRALNTEAFF,TGTGCCAGCAGCTTAAAAAGGGCCTTGAACACTGAAGCTTTCTTT
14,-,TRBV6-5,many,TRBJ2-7,CASSYSRSAYEQYF,TGTGCCAGCAGTTACAGCAGGTCAGCCTACGAGCAGTACTTC
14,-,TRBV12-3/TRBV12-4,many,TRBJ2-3,CASRGTRLTDTQYF,TGTGCCAGCAGGGGGACCCGCCTCACAGATACGCAGTATTTT
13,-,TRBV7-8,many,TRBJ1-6,CASSSSGNSPLHF,TGTGCCAGCAGCTCCTCGGGGAATTCACCCCTCCACTTT
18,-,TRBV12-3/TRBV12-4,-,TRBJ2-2,CTSTPKKLVRRFAGELFF,TGTACCAGCACCCCTAAAAAACTAGTACGGCGGTTCGCCGGGGAGCTGTTTTTT
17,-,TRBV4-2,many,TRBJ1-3,CASSQVGQGRIGNTIYF,TGTGCCAGCAGCCAAGTCGGTCAGGGAAGGATCGGAAACACCATATATTTT
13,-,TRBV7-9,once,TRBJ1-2,CASSFLNNYGYTF,TGTGCCAGCAGCTTTCTGAACAACTATGGCTACACCTTC
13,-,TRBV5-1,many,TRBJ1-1,CASSLYLMGEAFF,TGCGCCAGCAGCTTGTACCTTATGGGTGAAGCTTTCTTT
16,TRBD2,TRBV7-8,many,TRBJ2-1,CASSLRSGVSYNEQFF,TGTGCCAGCAGCCTCCGTAGCGGGGTCTCCTACAATGAGCAGTTCTTC
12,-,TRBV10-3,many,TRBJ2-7,CAISEFPAEQYF,TGTGCCATCAGTGAGTTCCCAGCGGAGCAGTACTTC